Following are 6 T cell receptor beta chains from one sample sequenced in a study of shared clonotypes between healthy human individuals. Clones were read by immunoSEQ multiplex PCR, and TCRdb kept only the in-frame ones, dropping some. The repertoire holds 950,000 to 1,200,000 clones, with approximately 77% as singletons. Sequences were obtained from memory CD4+ T cells from PBMCs. Subset in this sample: CD45RA-negative fraction. These receptors were obtained from a man aged 18 to 29 in good health. Some clones in this sample may be carry-over from other donors' samples.

This chain connects TRBV5-1 to TRBJ2-1; D is ambiguous. This CDR3 spans 13 amino acids. Germline CDR1 SGHRS, CDR2 YFSETQ. With 2 bases removed from V and 2 bases from J, the gap between germline ends came to 5 bases. The CDR3 coding sequence is TGCGCCAGCAGCTTTGGAACCTACAATGAGCAGTTCTTC. This codes for CASSFGTYNEQFF.

This clone was counted only a few times. The chain recombines TRBV6-1 with TRBJ2-7; TRBD1 might be the D (5 bases). Looked up from germline, CDR1 is MNHNS and CDR2 is SASEGT. Trimming removed 7 bases from V and 7 bases from J, with 11 bases in between. The CDR3 length is 11 residues. This CDR3 is CASKLAGEQYF. The CDR3 DNA sequence: TGTGCCAGCAAATTGGCAGGGGAGCAGTACTTC.

The chain employs TRBV6-1 and TRBJ2-1; D is perhaps TRBD1 (6 bases). The CDR3 spans 16 residues. Germline CDR1 and CDR2: MNHNS and SASEGT. V was clipped by 0 bases and J by 8 bases, with 17 bases between them. Written as DNA, the CDR3 is TGTGCCAGCAGTGAAGCGTCGGCAGGGGCGCTCGATGAGCAGTTCTTC. Encoded protein: CASSEASAGALDEQFF.

This CDR3 is CASSLQGGYNEQFF. The CDR3 DNA sequence: TGCGCCAGCAGCTTGCAGGGGGGCTACAATGAGCAGTTCTTC. J is TRBJ2-1 and V is TRBV5-1; possible D gene TRBD1, 7 bases. V lost 1 base, J lost 3 bases, and 8 bases lay in between. Per germline, CDR1 SGHRS and CDR2 YFSETQ. The CDR3 has 14 amino acids. Combining the CDR3 with reference TRBV5-1 and TRBJ2-1 gives the whole variable domain KAGVTQTPRYLIKTRGQQVTLSCSPISGHRSVSWYQQTPGQGLQFLFEYFSETQRNKGNFPGRFSGRQFSNSRSEMNVSTLELGDSALYLCASSLQGGYNEQFFGPGTRLTVL.

The chain employs TRBV6-1 and TRBJ1-5; D uncertain. Germline loops: CDR1 MNHNS, CDR2 SASEGT. This CDR3 is 13 amino acids long. Trimming took 2 bases from V and 6 from J, leaving 8 bases between them. The CDR3: CASSERWGQPQHF. CDR3 in DNA: TGTGCCAGCAGTGAAAGGTGGGGTCAGCCCCAGCATTTT.

This chain links TRBV28 with TRBJ1-2; the D gene is possibly TRBD1 (5 bases). Trimming cost V 3 bases and J 8 bases, with 19 bases left between them. Germline assignment: CDR1 MDHEN and CDR2 SYDVKM. The CDR3 totals 15 residues. The CDR3 coding sequence is TGTGCCAGCAGTTTTCCCGACAGACTAATTGGAGGCTACACCTTC. Amino acids: CASSFPDRLIGGYTF.